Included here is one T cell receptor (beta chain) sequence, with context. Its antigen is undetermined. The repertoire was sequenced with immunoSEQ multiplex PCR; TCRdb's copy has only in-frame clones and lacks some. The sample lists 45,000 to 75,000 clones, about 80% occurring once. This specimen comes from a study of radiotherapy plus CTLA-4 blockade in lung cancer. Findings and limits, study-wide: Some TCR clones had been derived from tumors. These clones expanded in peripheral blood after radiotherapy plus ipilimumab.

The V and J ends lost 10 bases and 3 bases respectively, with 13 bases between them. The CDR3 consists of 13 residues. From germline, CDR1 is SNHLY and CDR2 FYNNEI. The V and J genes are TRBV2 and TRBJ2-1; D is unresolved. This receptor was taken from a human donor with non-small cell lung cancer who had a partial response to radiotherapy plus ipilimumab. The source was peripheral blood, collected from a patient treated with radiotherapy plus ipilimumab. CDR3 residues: CATSRLNYNEQFF. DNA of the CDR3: TGTGCCACCAGCAGGTTGAACTACAATGAGCAGTTCTTC.